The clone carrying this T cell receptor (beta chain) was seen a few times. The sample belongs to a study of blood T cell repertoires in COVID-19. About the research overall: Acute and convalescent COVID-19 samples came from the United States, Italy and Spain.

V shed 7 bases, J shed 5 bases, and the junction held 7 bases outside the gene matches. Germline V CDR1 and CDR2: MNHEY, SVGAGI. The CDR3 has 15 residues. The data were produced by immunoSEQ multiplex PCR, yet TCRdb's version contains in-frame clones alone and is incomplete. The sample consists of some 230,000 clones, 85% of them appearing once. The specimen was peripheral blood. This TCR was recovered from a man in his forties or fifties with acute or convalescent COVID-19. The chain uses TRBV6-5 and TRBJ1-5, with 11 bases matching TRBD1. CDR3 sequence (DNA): TGTGCCAGCAAGATAGGACAGGGGGCACATCAGCCCCAGCATTTT. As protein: CASKIGQGAHQPQHF.